These 10 T cell receptor beta chains were sequenced from one sample in a study of CD8 T cells in ankylosing spondylitis. Points from the study as a whole: A TCR beta motif of seven or eight highly homologous variants appeared characteristic of ankylosing spondylitis blood.

Their cognate antigens are unknown. TCRdb re-analysed the 5' RACE reads in MiXCR, keeping a single row per CDR3 protein. The top ten clones hold approximately 15% of a sample with about 220,000 distinct CDR3 sequences, approximately 7.4% of them seen once. The source material was blood, either unsorted or a sorted T cell fraction (not recorded which). The receptor set was obtained from a male donor with ankylosing spondylitis.

This clonotype was recorded many times. This chain joins TRBV27 and TRBJ1-1; perhaps TRBD1 as D (5 bases). This CDR3 contains 15 residues. Deletions cut 3 bases from V and 0 bases from J, with 11 bases between. In germline, CDR1 is MNHEY, CDR2 SMNVEV (reference sequence). The CDR3 loop is CASSFLSGVNTEAFF. The CDR3 coding sequence is TGTGCCAGCAGTTTCCTCTCGGGGGTGAACACTGAAGCTTTCTTT.

Notes on this clonotype: Given a much more abundant clone one base away, this may be a read error. The chain combines TRBV11-2 with TRBJ2-3; D remains ambiguous. Between the trimmed V and J ends, which lost 5 bases and 0 bases, there was a span of 21 bases. The CDR3 extends over 18 amino acids. CDR1 and CDR2 (germline): SGHAT, FQNNGV. The CDR3 reads CASSIPLEVPRSTDTQYF. In DNA form, the CDR3 reads TGTGCCAGCAGCATTCCCCTAGAGGTGCCGCGTAGCACAGATACGCAGTATTTT.

A note on this clonotype: A read error may be the cause here, since a much bigger clone is one base away. This chain joins TRBV4-3 and TRBJ1-2; D may be TRBD1 (5 bases). The CDR3 spans 15 residues. In germline, CDR1 is LGHNA, CDR2 YSLEER. The CDR3 DNA is TGCGCCAACAGCCAAGAGACGGGGGGATTCTATGGCTACACCTTC. It encodes CANSQETGGFYGYTF.

The table lists this clonotype with many counts. The rearrangement uses TRBV5-1 and TRBJ2-2; TRBD1 might be the D (6 bases). From germline, CDR1 is SGHRS and CDR2 YFSETQ. CDR3 size: 13 residues. Trimming stripped 4 bases from V and 6 bases from J, with 10 bases between. The CDR3 nucleotides read TGCGCCAGCAGCGCGTCAGGGGCCGGGGAGCTGTTTTTT. Translated, it gives CASSASGAGELFF.

There are many counts of this clonotype. In DNA, the CDR3 is TGCGCCAGCAGCTTGAGAGGGGGCAACACCGGGGAGCTGTTTTTT. It is translated as CASSLRGGNTGELFF. This chain links TRBV5-1 with TRBJ2-2; 7 nucleotides match TRBD1. Germline trimming cut 1 base from V and 2 bases from J; bases unmatched to any gene: 2. The CDR3 covers 15 residues. Per the germline V gene, CDR1 is SGHRS and CDR2 is YFSETQ.

The sample holds many counts of this clonotype. V usage is TRBV4-3 and J usage is TRBJ1-5; D is ambiguous. Trimming pared 0 bases from V and 6 bases from J, leaving 12 bases between. CDR1 and CDR2 (germline): LGHNA, YSLEER. CDR3 length equals 15 residues. CDR3 protein: CASSQEYSYSQPQHF. CDR3 DNA sequence: TGCGCCAGCAGCCAAGAGTACAGCTATAGTCAGCCCCAGCATTTT.

This clonotype was recorded many times. This sequence joins TRBV7-9 and TRBJ2-7; D is possibly TRBD1 (5 bases). The ends were cut back, 4 bases at V and 6 bases at J, with 22 bases in the middle. The CDR3 is 16 amino acids. Germline values: CDR1 SEHNR, CDR2 FQNEAQ (reference sequence). The CDR3 nucleotides read TGTGCCAGCAGCTCGAGTAGAAGGGGTAGTTTGGTCGAGCAGTACTTC. It codes for CASSSSRRGSLVEQYF.

This clonotype appeared many times. V gene TRBV20-1 combines with J gene TRBJ2-1; 7 bases match TRBD2. Trimming took 1 base from V and 1 from J; bases not matched to a gene: 7. CDR3 size: 16 residues. Per the germline V gene, CDR1 is DFQATT and CDR2 is SNEGSKA (reference sequence). The CDR3 reads CSARAILGGSYNEQFF. The DNA for the CDR3 is TGCAGTGCTAGAGCGATTTTGGGGGGGTCCTACAATGAGCAGTTCTTC.

Ten or more counts support this clonotype. The genes are TRBV20-1 and TRBJ2-1; TRBD1 is a possible D gene (6 bases). Trimming removed 5 bases at V and 2 bases at J, with 13 bases between. CDR1 and CDR2 from the germline V gene are DFQATT and SNEGSKA (reference sequence). The CDR3 is 14 residues long. Here the CDR3 reads CSAASRTAYNEQFF. The CDR3 DNA reads TGCAGTGCTGCTTCCCGGACAGCCTACAATGAGCAGTTCTTC.

This clonotype has ten or more counts. The rearrangement links TRBV7-9 to TRBJ2-7; D remains unclear. Germline CDR1 and CDR2: SEHNR and FQNEAQ (reference sequence). V lost 5 bases and J 6 bases, leaving 23 bases between the germline ends. The CDR3 is made up of 16 amino acids. CDR3 in DNA: TGTGCCAGCAGCACCTCTCGGGCCCAGAGAGGTGGCGAGCAGTACTTC. This gives the protein CASSTSRAQRGGEQYF.